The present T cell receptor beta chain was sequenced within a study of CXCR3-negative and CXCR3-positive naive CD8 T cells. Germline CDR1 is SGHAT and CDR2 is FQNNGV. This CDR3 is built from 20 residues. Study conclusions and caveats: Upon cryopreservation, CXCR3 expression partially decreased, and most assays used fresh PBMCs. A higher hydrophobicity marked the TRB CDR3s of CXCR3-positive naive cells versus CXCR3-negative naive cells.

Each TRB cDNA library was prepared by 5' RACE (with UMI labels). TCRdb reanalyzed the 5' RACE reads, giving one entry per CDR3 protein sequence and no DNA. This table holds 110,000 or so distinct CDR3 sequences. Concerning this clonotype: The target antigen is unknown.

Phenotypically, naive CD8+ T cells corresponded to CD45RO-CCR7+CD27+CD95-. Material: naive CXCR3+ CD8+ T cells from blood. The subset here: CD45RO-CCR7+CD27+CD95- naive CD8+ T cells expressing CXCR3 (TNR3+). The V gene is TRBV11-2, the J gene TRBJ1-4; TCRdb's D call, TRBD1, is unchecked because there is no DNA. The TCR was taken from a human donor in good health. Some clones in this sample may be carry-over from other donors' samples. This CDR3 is CASSLYSIPTGPGTDEKLFF.